These T cell receptor beta chains were read from a single sample in a study of blood T cell repertoires in COVID-19. Using immunoSEQ multiplex PCR, the repertoire was profiled, and TCRdb retains in-frame clones only, with some absent. The sample has about 190,000 clones, around 87% seen once; the top ten hold about 0.95%. Sequencing input: peripheral blood. The receptors come from a woman aged 18 to 35 who had recovered from COVID-19. CDR3s include the opening cysteine and the closing phenylalanine or tryptophan. The order of the fields is J gene, V gene, clone size, D gene, CDR3 DNA, CDR3 protein. D genes are given only for firm matches. Clone size is given for some rows only: seen once, a few or many times, or a class if the clone is expanded.

TRBJ1-3	TRBV19	NA	NA	TGTGCCAGTTCGTTGACCAGGAAAACCTACTCTGGAAACACCATATATTTT	CASSLTRKTYSGNTIYF
TRBJ2-5	TRBV4-3	NA	TRBD2	TGCGCCAGCAGCCAGACCGGGACTATACAAGAGACCCAGTACTTC	CASSQTGTIQETQYF
TRBJ1-2	TRBV29-1	NA	NA	TGCAGCGTAAGCAGGGGCCCCATTAACTATGGCTACACCTTC	CSVSRGPINYGYTF
TRBJ1-2	TRBV27	NA	TRBD1	TGTGCCAGCAGTTTAGACCCGACAGGGGATGGCTACACCTTC	CASSLDPTGDGYTF
TRBJ2-3	TRBV5-4	NA	TRBD2	TGTGCCAGCAGCGGAAGGACTAGCGTAACCACAGATACGCAGTATTTT	CASSGRTSVTTDTQYF
TRBJ2-5	TRBV6-2/TRBV6-3	NA	TRBD1	TGTGCCAGCAGCCGGACAGGTGGAGGAGAGACCCAGTACTTC	CASSRTGGGETQYF
TRBJ1-2	TRBV4-2	few	NA	TGTGCCAGCAGCCAAGAAGCAGGTTCCCCTTATGGCTACACCTTC	CASSQEAGSPYGYTF
TRBJ2-3	TRBV7-6	once	NA	TGTGCCAGCAGCTTTGCTCGGGTCACAGATACGCAGTATTTT	CASSFARVTDTQYF
TRBJ1-2	TRBV27	NA	TRBD1	TGTGCCAGCAGTCCAAGGACAGGGGGTGATAGCTATGGCTACACCTTC	CASSPRTGGDSYGYTF
TRBJ1-2	TRBV7-2	NA	TRBD1	TGTGCCAGCAGCTTAGGAGGACAGGGGAATGGCTACACCTTC	CASSLGGQGNGYTF
TRBJ2-5	TRBV7-9	NA	NA	TGTGCCAGCAGCTTAGGGCAGGTGGAGACCCAGTACTTC	CASSLGQVETQYF
TRBJ2-3	TRBV4-1	NA	NA	TGCGCCAGCAGCCTAGTTGATACGCAGTATTTT	CASSLVDTQYF
TRBJ1-1	TRBV9	NA	NA	TGTGCCAGCAGCCCTATGGGGCCCGCTGAAGCTTTCTTT	CASSPMGPAEAFF
TRBJ1-2	TRBV6-6	NA	NA	TGTGCCAGCAGTGTACAGGGCGACTATGGCTACACCTTC	CASSVQGDYGYTF
TRBJ2-1	TRBV2	NA	TRBD2	TGTGCCAGCAGTGCTACCAGCGGGGACTACAATGAGCAGTTCTTC	CASSATSGDYNEQFF
TRBJ2-1	TRBV24-1	NA	TRBD1	TGTGCCACCAGTGATCCCGGGACAGGTCGTTTTGATGAGCAGTTCTTC	CATSDPGTGRFDEQFF
TRBJ1-6	TRBV12-3/TRBV12-4	NA	NA	TGTGCCAGCAGGGGACAATTGGGCTCACCCCTCCACTTT	CASRGQLGSPLHF
TRBJ1-2	TRBV7-8	NA	TRBD1	TGTGCCAGCAGCTTAAGGACAGGGGGCTATGGCTACACCTTC	CASSLRTGGYGYTF
TRBJ2-3	TRBV7-3	NA	NA	TGTGCCAGCAGCCCCCTCGTCCTAGAGTCTCTTGGCACAGATACGCAGTATTTT	CASSPLVLESLGTDTQYF
TRBJ1-2	TRBV7-9	NA	TRBD1	TGTGCCAGCAGCCCACAGGGGGGGGTCAACTATGGCTACACCTTC	CASSPQGGVNYGYTF
TRBJ2-1	TRBV7-3	NA	NA	TGTGCCAGCAGCTTAATACGGGAGAACAATGAGCAGTTCTTC	CASSLIRENNEQFF
TRBJ2-5	TRBV6-5	NA	NA	TGTGCCAGCAGCCTAGAAGAGACCCAGTACTTC	CASSLEETQYF
TRBJ2-3	TRBV5-4	NA	TRBD2	TGTGCCAGCAGCTCCGCCCTAGCGGGAGTTCGAGATACGCAGTATTTT	CASSSALAGVRDTQYF
TRBJ2-3	TRBV5-6	NA	NA	TGTGCCAGCCAAGGGGGGGCTATTACGCAGTATTTT	CASQGGAITQYF
TRBJ1-1	TRBV18	NA	TRBD1	TGTGCCACCGACAGGGGAATGAACACTGAAGCTTTCTTT	CATDRGMNTEAFF
TRBJ2-1	TRBV6-2/TRBV6-3	few	TRBD2	TGTGCCAGCAGTTACTTGGGGCTTGTAGCGGGGGGTGAGCAGTTCTTC	CASSYLGLVAGGEQFF
TRBJ2-5	TRBV28	once	TRBD2	TGTGCCACGAGAGGCGGGGGGGGATCCGAGACCCAGTACTTC	CATRGGGGSETQYF
TRBJ2-7	TRBV7-8	NA	TRBD1	TGTGCCAGCAGCGTACAGACAGGGCGGACCTACGAGCAGTACTTC	CASSVQTGRTYEQYF
TRBJ1-6	TRBV6-5	NA	TRBD1	TGTGCCAGCACATTCCAAGGGGGCAATTCACCCCTCCACTTT	CASTFQGGNSPLHF
TRBJ2-3	TRBV9	NA	NA	TGTGCCAGCAGCCCGCAGCGGGTTCCTACAGATACGCAGTATTTT	CASSPQRVPTDTQYF
TRBJ2-3	TRBV7-3	once	TRBD2	TGTGCCAGCAGCCTTATTAGCGGGGGACTCACAGATACGCAGTATTTT	CASSLISGGLTDTQYF
TRBJ2-4	TRBV19	NA	NA	TGTGCCAGTAGTGAACTAGCAAGGGACATTCAGTACTTC	CASSELARDIQYF
TRBJ2-7	TRBV7-2	NA	TRBD1	TGTGCCAGCAGCCGCTCCGACAGGGTCATCTACGAGCAGTACTTC	CASSRSDRVIYEQYF
TRBJ2-1	TRBV29-1	NA	NA	TGCAGCGTTGTATCCTCCTACAATGAGCAGTTCTTC	CSVVSSYNEQFF
TRBJ2-1	TRBV11-2	few	NA	TGTGCCAGCAGCTTACAACGGGAGAGGGGATACAATGAGCAGTTCTTC	CASSLQRERGYNEQFF
TRBJ2-1	TRBV4-1	many	NA	TGCGCCAGCAGCCAAGACCCGACACGGTTGGAGCAGTTCTTC	CASSQDPTRLEQFF
TRBJ2-7	TRBV7-9	NA	TRBD2	TGTGCCAGCAGCTTAGCGCCAGCGGGGGTGCACGAGCAGTACTTC	CASSLAPAGVHEQYF
TRBJ1-2	TRBV27	NA	TRBD1	TGTGCCAGCAGTGTACAGGGGGGAGGTGGAGGCTACACCTTC	CASSVQGGGGGYTF
TRBJ1-6	TRBV5-1	few	NA	TGCGCCAGCAGCTCTCAAGATGGGGGAGGTAATTCACCCCTCCACTTT	CASSSQDGGGNSPLHF
TRBJ2-3	TRBV9	NA	NA	TGTGCCAGCAGCAGTTCCGGGGGAAGCACAGATACGCAGTATTTT	CASSSSGGSTDTQYF
TRBJ2-1	TRBV5-8	NA	TRBD2	TGTGCCAGCAGCGATCTAAAGTTAGCGGGGGGGCGCCGGTTCTTC	CASSDLKLAGGRRFF
TRBJ2-2	TRBV19	NA	TRBD1	TGTGCCACAAGACCGGGACAGGGTTTCGGGGAGCTGTTTTTT	CATRPGQGFGELFF
TRBJ1-5	TRBV6-1	NA	TRBD1	TGTGCCAGCAGTGATATCCGGGACAGGGGATGGAGGGGCCCCAATCAGCCCCAGCATTTT	CASSDIRDRGWRGPNQPQHF
TRBJ1-1	TRBV9	NA	TRBD1	TGTGCCAGCAGCCCCCGTCCCGGGACAGGGAACACTGAAGCTTTCTTT	CASSPRPGTGNTEAFF
TRBJ2-5	TRBV24-1	NA	NA	TGTGCCACCAGTGTATCGGGCAGGGGAAGGGGGCAAGAGACCCAGTACTTC	CATSVSGRGRGQETQYF
TRBJ1-6	TRBV11-2	once	TRBD1	TGTGCCAGCAGCGAGGGGACAGGGTATAATTCACCCCTCCACTTT	CASSEGTGYNSPLHF
TRBJ2-7	TRBV6-6	NA	NA	TGTGCCAGCAGTCGTCTAGGGGTTTCCTCCTACGAGCAGTACTTC	CASSRLGVSSYEQYF
TRBJ2-3	TRBV7-2	NA	NA	TGTGCCAGCAGCTTCCTTACAGATACGCAGTATTTT	CASSFLTDTQYF
TRBJ2-3	TRBV29-1	NA	TRBD2	TGCAGCGTTGCTAGCGGGGTAACAGATACGCAGTATTTT	CSVASGVTDTQYF
TRBJ2-5	TRBV9	NA	NA	TGTGCCAGCAATACAGGACACCCTCAAGAGACCCAGTACTTC	CASNTGHPQETQYF
TRBJ1-1	TRBV9	NA	NA	TGTGCCAGCAGCCCCCTCCGGGGGGGCTTGAACACTGAAGCTTTCTTT	CASSPLRGGLNTEAFF
TRBJ2-1	TRBV7-9	NA	NA	TGTGCCAGCAGCTTAGGGGGCCTTGGAACCAACAATGAGCAGTTCTTC	CASSLGGLGTNNEQFF
TRBJ1-6	TRBV20-1	NA	NA	TGCAGTGCTAGTCTTGGGAGCTCCTATAATTCACCCCTCCACTTT	CSASLGSSYNSPLHF
TRBJ1-1	TRBV19	NA	NA	TGTGCCAGTAGTATTGGGAGGGACTTAGCTTTCTTT	CASSIGRDLAFF
TRBJ2-2	TRBV6-5	few	TRBD1	TGTGCCAGCAGAACAGGGGCGAACACCGGGGAGCTGTTTTTT	CASRTGANTGELFF
TRBJ2-1	TRBV7-2	NA	TRBD2	TGTGCCAGCAGCTTGGGACTAGCGTTTAGGAATGAGCAGTTCTTC	CASSLGLAFRNEQFF
TRBJ2-1	TRBV7-9	NA	TRBD2	TGTGCCAGCAGACTAGCGGGTCACAGCTCCTACAATGAGCAGTTCTTC	CASRLAGHSSYNEQFF
TRBJ1-1	TRBV15	NA	TRBD1	TGTGCCACCAGCAGAACAGGGGGAAACACTGAAGCTTTCTTT	CATSRTGGNTEAFF
TRBJ2-3	TRBV10-3	once	TRBD2	TGTGCCATCAGAGGTAGCGGGAGAGGCACAGATACGCAGTATTTT	CAIRGSGRGTDTQYF
TRBJ2-1	TRBV27	NA	TRBD2	TGTGCCAGCAGTTTATCATCGGGGGGGCGGGGGATCTACAATGAGCAGTTCTTC	CASSLSSGGRGIYNEQFF